This TCR beta chain was obtained from a study of technical replicates of blood from a few donors. Method: immunoSEQ multiplex PCR; TCRdb's copy keeps in-frame clones and lacks some. In the table there are roughly 80,000 clones, under 95% of which are singletons. Looked up from germline, CDR1 is SGHNT and CDR2 is YENEEA. The CDR3 has 15 residues. Unmatched junction bases numbered 8, after V lost 5 bases and J lost 5 bases. This chain joins TRBV11-3 and TRBJ2-1; 8 bases are a match to TRBD1. The specimen sequenced was T cells isolated from PBMCs. The receptor's source is a human donor in good health. The CDR3 spells CASSQAYRGNNEQFF. CDR3 sequence (DNA): TGTGCCAGCAGCCAGGCGTACAGGGGGAACAATGAGCAGTTCTTC.